A selection of T cell receptor beta chains follows, all from one sample in a study of T cells in Graves' hyperthyroidism and ophthalmopathy. One entry per CDR3 protein, called by TCRdb with MiXCR from the multiplex PCR reads. The data show some 600,000 distinct CDR3 sequences, 11% to 15% seen once. Sequenced sample: blood. These receptor sequences come from a woman aged 30 to 39 with Graves' hyperthyroidism that later progressed to Graves' ophthalmopathy. Both conserved end residues are part of each CDR3. D genes are given only for firm matches. Clone size appears in some rows only: once, few, many, or a class for an expanded clone.

J gene	V gene	D gene	clone size	CDR3 DNA	CDR3 protein
TRBJ2-5	TRBV7-9	-	few	TGTGCCAGCAGCCCCCGCACCATTCCTAGTTTCCAAGAGACCCAGTACTTC	CASSPRTIPSFQETQYF
TRBJ2-4	TRBV6-1	-	few	TGTGCCAGCACGCCCACAAATCTAGCCAAAAACATTCAGTACTTC	CASTPTNLAKNIQYF
TRBJ1-4	TRBV11-1	-	many	TGTGCCAGCAGCTTAAGTCGCGCCTCAGAAAAACTGTTTTTT	CASSLSRASEKLFF
TRBJ1-2	TRBV19	-	few	TGTGCCAGTAGTATTGGTGGTTGGGATGGCTACACCTTC	CASSIGGWDGYTF
TRBJ2-2	TRBV5-1	TRBD1	-	TGCGCCAGCAGCTTGCCGGGACAGGGGCTGTTTTTT	CASSLPGQGLFF
TRBJ2-5	TRBV6-2/TRBV6-3	-	-	TGTGCCAGCAGCCGACACGAGACCCAGTACTTC	CASSRHETQYF
TRBJ2-1	TRBV19	-	many	TGTGCCAGTAGTCCTTACCGACTGCTGACCTACAATGAGCAGTTCTTC	CASSPYRLLTYNEQFF
TRBJ1-1	TRBV30	-	-	TGTGCCTGGAGATGGCAGGGCAGTGGCACTGAAGCTTTCTTT	CAWRWQGSGTEAFF
TRBJ2-7	TRBV10-3	-	many	TGTGCCATCAGTGAAGTGCGCTCCTACGAGCAGTACTTC	CAISEVRSYEQYF
TRBJ1-6	TRBV28	TRBD1	many	TGTGCCAGCGGGACAGCCGAGTCCTATAATTCACCCCTCCACTTT	CASGTAESYNSPLHF
TRBJ1-1	TRBV18	-	many	TGTGCCAGCTCACCGGGGGAGAGGGCTGAAGCTTTCTTT	CASSPGERAEAFF
TRBJ1-2	TRBV10-3	TRBD1	many	TGTGCCATCAATCAGGACAGGAACTATGGCTACACCTTC	CAINQDRNYGYTF
TRBJ2-1	TRBV12-3/TRBV12-4	TRBD2	once	TGTGCCAGCAGCCCTGCCCTAGCGGGAGGCCTGAGCTCCTACAATGAGCAGTTCTTC	CASSPALAGGLSSYNEQFF
TRBJ1-2	TRBV5-1	-	many	TGCGCCAGCAGCTCGGGCGGGCAGGGGAACTATGGCTACACCTTC	CASSSGGQGNYGYTF
TRBJ2-5	TRBV19	-	many	TGTGCCAGTAGTATAGCAGATAGCTTGCGGGAGACCCAGTACTTC	CASSIADSLRETQYF
TRBJ1-2	TRBV20-1	TRBD1	-	TGCAGTGACACCGGGACAGGGCACTATGGCTACACCTTC	CSDTGTGHYGYTF
TRBJ1-2	TRBV30	-	many	TGTGCCTTGGAGGGTGGCGGCTATGGCTACACCTTC	CALEGGGYGYTF
TRBJ2-2	TRBV20-1	TRBD1	few	TGCAGTGCTAGGGGGGACAGGGATTACGGGGAGCTGTTTTTT	CSARGDRDYGELFF
TRBJ2-1	TRBV11-2	-	many	TGTGCCAGCAGCCCCGTGGTATGGGGAGAGAACTACAATGAGCAGTTCTTC	CASSPVVWGENYNEQFF
TRBJ1-4	TRBV18	TRBD1	many	TGTGCCAGCTCACCGAACGTAGGACAGGGGAATGAAAAACTGTTTTTT	CASSPNVGQGNEKLFF
TRBJ2-1	TRBV9	TRBD2	many	TGTGCCAGCAGCGTGCTCGGGACTAGCGGAAACAATGAGCAGTTCTTC	CASSVLGTSGNNEQFF
TRBJ2-7	TRBV30	-	-	TGTGCCTGGGCCACAGGGATTGGCAATGAGCAGTACTTC	CAWATGIGNEQYF
TRBJ1-1	TRBV2	TRBD1	many	TGTGCCAGCATTCCCCCAGGGGGTGTGGGGAACACTGAAGCTTTCTTT	CASIPPGGVGNTEAFF
TRBJ2-7	TRBV7-9	TRBD2	-	TGTGCCAGCAGCATTAGCGGGAGTCGGAACGAGCAGTACTTC	CASSISGSRNEQYF
TRBJ2-5	TRBV20-1	TRBD1	-	TGCAGTGCACCCGGACAGGGAAACTCTAGGGGAGAGACCCAGTACTTC	CSAPGQGNSRGETQYF
TRBJ2-3	TRBV20-1	TRBD2	many	TGCAGTGCTCGAGGGACTAGCGGGAGGGAGGATACGCAGTATTTT	CSARGTSGREDTQYF
TRBJ1-1	TRBV27	-	few	TGTGCCAGCAGTTTATATCTGGGGGGGGGTGGAGCTTTCTTT	CASSLYLGGGGAFF
TRBJ1-6	TRBV20-1	-	many	TGCAGTGCTAGGGTGCGGCGCTCCTATAATTCACCCCTCCACTTT	CSARVRRSYNSPLHF
TRBJ2-3	TRBV7-2	-	few	TGTGCCAGCGAGGCGAGGGGTCCAGATACGCAGTATTTT	CASEARGPDTQYF
TRBJ1-1	TRBV12-3/TRBV12-4	-	-	TGTGCCAGCAGTTTCCAGGGTTCCGTCGTCGCTGAAGCTTTCTTT	CASSFQGSVVAEAFF
TRBJ1-1	TRBV7-8	-	many	TGTGCCAGCAGCTTATACGCTGACGCTGAAGCTTTCTTT	CASSLYADAEAFF